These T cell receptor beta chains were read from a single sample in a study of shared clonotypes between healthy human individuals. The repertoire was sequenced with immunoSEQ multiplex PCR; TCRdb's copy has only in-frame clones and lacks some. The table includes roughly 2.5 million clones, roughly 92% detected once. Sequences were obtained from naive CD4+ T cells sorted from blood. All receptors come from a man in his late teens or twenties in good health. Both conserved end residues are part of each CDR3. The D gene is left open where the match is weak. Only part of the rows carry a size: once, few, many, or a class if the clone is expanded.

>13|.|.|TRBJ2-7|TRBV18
TGTGCCAGCTCACCACTAGGCTCCTACGAGCAGTACTTC
CASSPLGSYEQYF
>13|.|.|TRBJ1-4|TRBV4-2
TGTGCCAGCAATCTCGGACGCGGAGAGGAACTGTTTTTT
CASNLGRGEELFF
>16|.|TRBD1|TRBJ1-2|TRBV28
TGTGCCAGCAGCCCTGCAGGGACAGTTTTACCGGGTGGCTACACCTTC
CASSPAGTVLPGGYTF
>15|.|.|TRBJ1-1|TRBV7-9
TGTGCCAGCAGCTTAGCAGGCAGAACGAACACTGAAGCTTTCTTT
CASSLAGRTNTEAFF
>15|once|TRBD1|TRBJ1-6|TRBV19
TGTGCCAGCACGGACAGGGGGCTAAATAATTCACCCCTCCACTTT
CASTDRGLNNSPLHF
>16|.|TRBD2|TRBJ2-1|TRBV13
TGTGCCAGCAGCTTATCCCATCTAGCGGGACGGTATGAGCAGTTCTTC
CASSLSHLAGRYEQFF
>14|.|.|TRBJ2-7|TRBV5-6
TGTGCCAGCAGCTCCACACAGGGTCACCACGAGCAGTACTTC
CASSSTQGHHEQYF
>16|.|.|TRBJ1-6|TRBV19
TGTGCCAGTAGTATTCCGGATTTCTCCTATAATTCACCCCTCCACTTT
CASSIPDFSYNSPLHF
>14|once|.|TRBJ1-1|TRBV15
TGTGCCACCAGCTTTGGGACGGTGAACACTGAAGCTTTCTTT
CATSFGTVNTEAFF
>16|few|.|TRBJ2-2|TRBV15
TGTGCCACCAGCAGAGCGGGACGAAGTGACACCGGGGAGCTGTTTTTT
CATSRAGRSDTGELFF
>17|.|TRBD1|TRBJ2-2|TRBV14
TGTGCCAGCAGCCAAGTCCCGACAGGGAAGAACACCGGGGAGCTGTTTTTT
CASSQVPTGKNTGELFF
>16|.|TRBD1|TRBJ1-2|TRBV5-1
TGCGCCAGCAGTTCCGGGACAGGGGCCGGGCGGGCTGGCTACACCTTC
CASSSGTGAGRAGYTF
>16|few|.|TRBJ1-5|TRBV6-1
TGTGCCAGCAGTGTCGGTTCGCGGGGTAGCAATCAGCCCCAGCATTTT
CASSVGSRGSNQPQHF
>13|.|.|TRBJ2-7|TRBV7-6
TGTGCCAGCAGCTTACTCGGAGACTACGAGCAGTACTTC
CASSLLGDYEQYF
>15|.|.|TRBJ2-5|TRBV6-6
TGTGCCAGCAGACTCTTCGACTCGACTAGGGAGACCCAGTACTTC
CASRLFDSTRETQYF
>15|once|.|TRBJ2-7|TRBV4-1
TGCGCCAGCAGCCAAGATGGAACAGGAATCTACGAGCAGTACTTC
CASSQDGTGIYEQYF
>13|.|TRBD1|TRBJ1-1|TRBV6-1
TGTGCCAGCAGTGAAGAGACAGGGATGAGAGCTTTCTTT
CASSEETGMRAFF
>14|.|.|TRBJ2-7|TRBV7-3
TGTGCCAGCAGCTCCTATGTTGGGGAAAACGAGCAGTACTTC
CASSSYVGENEQYF
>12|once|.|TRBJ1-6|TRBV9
TGTGCCAGCAGCGGCCCTAATTCACCCCTCCACTTT
CASSGPNSPLHF
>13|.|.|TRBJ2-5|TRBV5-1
TGCGCCAGCAGCTTCGGTTTGCAAGAGACCCAGTACTTC
CASSFGLQETQYF